Following are 21 T cell receptor beta chains from one sample sequenced in a study of sequential checkpoint blockade in melanoma. Profiled with immunoSEQ multiplex PCR; TCRdb holds only in-frame clones, not every one. The sample shows under 50,000 clones, roughly 84% of them seen only once. Treatment given: randomized to nivolumab then ipilimumab (arm A) or the reverse (arm B). Here the sequenced sample was CD8+ T cells sorted from blood (inferred from file names), taken from a patient given nivolumab and ipilimumab in sequence. The receptors were gathered from a human donor with melanoma.

The rearrangement links TRBV27 to TRBJ2-3; weak D call: TRBD2 (5 bases). The CDR3 consists of 14 residues. Germline CDR1 and CDR2: MNHEY and SMNVEV (reference sequence). V lost 5 bases to trimming and J lost 0 bases, with 9 bases between them. Here the CDR3 reads CASSASGSTDTQYF. The DNA of the CDR3 is TGTGCCAGCAGTGCCAGCGGAAGCACAGATACGCAGTATTTT.

The chain carries TRBV14 and TRBJ1-4, with D perhaps TRBD1 (5 bases). Trimming cost V 0 bases and J 0 bases, with 14 bases left between them. The CDR3 loop spans 18 amino acids. The germline CDR1 and CDR2 sequences are SGHDN and FVKESK. CDR3 sequence (DNA): TGTGCCAGCAGCCAAGATCTCGTCCCAGGGACAACTAATGAAAAACTGTTTTTT. This codes for CASSQDLVPGTTNEKLFF.

The chain carries TRBV7-3 and TRBJ1-1, with 7 bases that match TRBD1. The ends lost 5 bases at V and 5 bases at J; junction bases unmatched: 5. The V gene's germline CDR1 is SGHTA and CDR2 FQGTGA. The CDR3 has 13 amino acids. The CDR3 nucleotides are TGTGCCAGCAGCCTAGGGGGCGGAACTGAAGCTTTCTTT. This sequence encodes CASSLGGGTEAFF. The full variable domain, its missing parts supplied by reference TRBV7-3 and TRBJ1-1, is GAGVSQTPSNKVTEKGKYVELRCDPISGHTALYWYRQSLGQGPEFLIYFQGTGAADDSGLPNDRFFAVRPEGSVSTLKIQRTERGDSAVYLCASSLGGGTEAFFGQGTRLTVV.

There are a few counts of this clone. The rearrangement uses TRBV28 and TRBJ1-1, with D tentatively TRBD1 (6 bases). The ends were cut back, 2 bases at V and 5 bases at J, with 15 bases in the middle. The germline V gene encodes CDR1 MDHEN and CDR2 SYDVKM. The CDR3 consists of 15 residues. In DNA form, the CDR3 reads TGTGCCAGCAGTTTAATCGGGGGGGCAAGTACTGAAGCTTTCTTT. Translated, it gives CASSLIGGASTEAFF. Complete variable domain (other parts from reference TRBV28 and TRBJ1-1): DVKVTQSSRYLVKRTGEKVFLECVQDMDHENMFWYRQDPGLGLRLIYFSYDVKMKEKGDIPEGYSVSREKKERFSLILESASTNQTSMYLCASSLIGGASTEAFFGQGTRLTVV.

The V gene is TRBV10-2, the J gene TRBJ2-7; 8 positions agree with TRBD1. The CDR3 is 11 amino acids. J lost 2 bases, V lost 10 bases, and 1 base had no gene match. CDR1 and CDR2 from the germline V gene are WSHSY and SAAADI. CDR3 sequence: CATGQAYEQYV. The CDR3 nucleotides are TGCGCCACGGGACAGGCCTACGAGCAGTACGTC.

V and J are TRBV4-1 and TRBJ1-4; the match to TRBD1 covers 10 bases. Germline CDR1 is MGHRA and CDR2 is YSYEKL. CDR3 length equals 15 residues. V lost 3 bases and J lost 6; bases outside the gene matches: 4. The CDR3 spells CASSHETGGYEKLFF. The CDR3 region has the DNA TGCGCCAGCAGCCACGAGACAGGGGGCTATGAAAAACTGTTTTTT.

The chain joins TRBV19 to TRBJ2-5, with 9 nucleotides matching TRBD1. The DNA end lines up better with TRBJ2-7; the J call may be wrong. The CDR3 totals 15 residues. From germline, CDR1 is LNHDA and CDR2 SQIVND (reference sequence). The CDR3 region is CASHHSGTGSSEQYF. For the CDR3, the DNA is TGTGCCAGTCATCACTCCGGGACAGGGTCGTCCGAGCAGTACTTC.

The CDR3 sequence: CAWNSGGALQPQHF. DNA of the CDR3: TGTGCCTGGAATTCGGGGGGAGCCCTACAGCCCCAGCATTTT. This chain uses TRBV30 with TRBJ1-5, with D tentatively TRBD1 (5 bases). Germline V CDR1 and CDR2: GTSNPN, SVGIG (reference sequence). The CDR3 has 14 residues. V was trimmed by 4 bases and J by 7 bases, leaving 17 bases between them.

The V gene is TRBV5-4, the J gene TRBJ2-1; 16 nucleotides line up with TRBD2. This CDR3 has 17 residues. Trimming cost V 5 bases and J 9 bases; bases outside gene matches: 11. Germline CDR1 SGHNT, CDR2 YYREEE (reference sequence). The CDR3, as DNA: TGTGCCAGCAGGGCAGGGACTAGCGGGAGGGCATATGCTGAGCAGTTCTTC. Translated, it gives CASRAGTSGRAYAEQFF.

The chain carries TRBV27 and TRBJ2-1; D gene ambiguous. V shed 0 bases and J shed 4 bases, with 16 bases lying between them. The CDR3 extends over 17 amino acids. Germline CDR1 MNHEY, CDR2 SMNVEV (reference sequence). The CDR3 sequence is CASSLSGGTAIYNEQFF. In DNA form, the CDR3 reads TGTGCCAGCAGTTTATCCGGCGGTACCGCAATTTACAATGAGCAGTTCTTC.

This clone was counted once. The chain recombines TRBV7-9 with TRBJ1-1; D call uncertain. V lost 5 bases, J lost 2 bases, and 9 bases lay in between. CDR1 SEHNR and CDR2 FQNEAQ come from the germline V gene (reference sequence). The CDR3 runs to 13 residues. DNA of the CDR3: TGTGCCAGCAGCCCCCCGGGAAACACTGAAGCTTTCTTT. It translates to CASSPPGNTEAFF. The whole variable domain, remainder taken from reference TRBV7-9 and TRBJ1-1, is DTGVSQNPRHKITKRGQNVTFRCDPISEHNRLYWYRQTLGQGPEFLTYFQNEAQLEKSRLLSDRFSAERPKGSFSTLEIQRTEQGDSAMYLCASSPPGNTEAFFGQGTRLTVV.

This chain joins TRBV28 and TRBJ2-5; 7 nucleotides line up with TRBD1. The CDR3 length is 13 residues. Germline V gene data show CDR1 as MDHEN and CDR2 as SYDVKM. V lost 5 bases and J lost 2; bases outside the gene matches: 2. The CDR3 reads CASSPGQQETQYF. CDR3 DNA: TGTGCCAGCAGTCCGGGACAGCAAGAGACCCAGTACTTC.

V is TRBV7-2 and J is TRBJ2-1; 12 bases line up with TRBD2. The CDR3 consists of 18 residues. The germline gives CDR1 SGHTA, CDR2 FQGNSA. The junction had 5 bases not matched to a gene; V was cut back by 1 base and J by 1 base. For the CDR3, the DNA is TGTGCCAGCAGCTTAGACCTAGCGGGAGGGCCTTCCTACAATGAGCAGTTCTTC. It specifies CASSLDLAGGPSYNEQFF.

This clone was counted once. The DNA for the CDR3 is TGTGCCAGCAGCCGAACCCCCCTGCCAGGGCTTTATGGCTACACCTTC. It is translated as CASSRTPLPGLYGYTF. The chain is built from TRBV5-6 and TRBJ1-2; D may be TRBD1 (5 bases). This CDR3 contains 16 residues. Germline V gene data show CDR1 as SGHDT and CDR2 as YYEEEE. The ends were cut back, 4 bases at V and 5 bases at J, with 21 bases in the middle.

This clone was seen only a few times. The chain employs TRBV4-1 and TRBJ2-2; 10 positions agree with TRBD2. J was trimmed by 4 bases and V by 0 bases; bases with no gene match: 2. The CDR3 loop spans 16 amino acids. Germline values: CDR1 MGHRA, CDR2 YSYEKL. The CDR3, as DNA: TGCGCCAGCAGCCAAGAAGCGGGAGGGCCCACCGGGGAGCTGTTTTTT. Its protein is CASSQEAGGPTGELFF.

This clone has just one count. The chain carries TRBV27 and TRBJ2-1, with D possibly being TRBD2 (6 bases). The V gene's germline CDR1 is MNHEY and CDR2 SMNVEV (reference sequence). The CDR3 contains 15 residues. V was pared by 9 bases and J by 3 bases, with 18 bases between. The CDR3 spells CASVARENIYNEQFF. The CDR3 region has the DNA TGTGCCAGTGTGGCCCGGGAGAATATCTACAATGAGCAGTTCTTC.

The chain's CDR3 is CASSSPEASGSYEQYF. The CDR3 nucleotides are TGTGCCAGCAGCAGCCCGGAGGCTAGCGGGAGTTACGAGCAGTACTTC. The gene calls are TRBV13 and TRBJ2-7; 10 bases are shared with TRBD2. V was pared by 5 bases and J by 4 bases, with 11 bases of the junction left unmatched. The CDR3 spans 16 residues. The germline V gene encodes CDR1 PRHDT and CDR2 FYEKMQ (reference sequence).

The CDR3 nucleotides are TGTGCCACCAGCAGCGACAGGAACACCGGGGAGCTGTTTTTT. Translation: CATSSDRNTGELFF. The chain combines TRBV15 with TRBJ2-2; D perhaps matches TRBD1 (5 bases). This CDR3 has 14 amino acids. V was cut by 3 bases and J by 1 base, with 6 bases left in between. In germline, CDR1 is LNHNV, CDR2 YYDKDF (reference sequence).

The chain joins TRBV9 to TRBJ1-4, with 8 bases fitting TRBD1. Per the germline V gene, CDR1 is SGDLS and CDR2 is YYNGEE. This CDR3 has 15 residues. Germline trimming cut 4 bases from V and 8 bases from J; bases unmatched to any gene: 10. CDR3 DNA: TGTGCCAGCAGCACTTACAGGGGGGGTTGGGAAAAACTGTTTTTT. This sequence encodes CASSTYRGGWEKLFF.

This chain joins TRBV15 and TRBJ1-1, with unresolved D. Trimming pared 0 bases from V and 12 bases from J, leaving 14 bases between. The CDR3 sequence is 13 residues long. Germline CDR1 LNHNV, CDR2 YYDKDF (reference sequence). CDR3 loop: CATSRDGLTKTFF. DNA for the CDR3: TGTGCCACCAGCAGAGATGGGCTGACTAAAACTTTCTTT.

The J gene is TRBJ2-5, the V gene TRBV10-3; 9 bases are a match to TRBD1. The assigned J gene may be wrong: the sequence end matches TRBJ2-7 better. This CDR3 is built from 14 residues. The germline V gene encodes CDR1 ENHRY and CDR2 SYGVKD. Here the CDR3 reads CAITEGDRVHEQYF. In DNA, the CDR3 is TGTGCCATCACCGAGGGGGACAGGGTCCACGAGCAGTACTTC.